The 25 T cell receptor beta chains in this list originate from one sample, sequenced in a study of CXCR3-negative and CXCR3-positive naive CD8 T cells. All TRB cDNA libraries came from 5' RACE performed with UMI labels. TCRdb reanalyzed the 5' RACE reads, giving one entry per CDR3 protein sequence and no DNA. The table lists approximately 53,000 distinct CDR3 sequences. The source material was memory CD8+ T cells from blood. These receptors were taken from a human donor in good health. Some clones in this sample may be carry-over from other donors' samples.

The chain carries TRBV4-2 and TRBJ2-1; TCRdb gives TRBD2 as the D gene, but with no DNA this cannot be confirmed. Germline values: CDR1 LGHNA, CDR2 YNFKEQ. The CDR3 consists of 15 residues. The CDR3 loop reads CASSLGSGTSNEQFF.

The rearrangement uses TRBV29-1 and TRBJ2-3; TCRdb reports TRBD2, a call that lacks DNA to check it against. The germline gives CDR1 SQVTM, CDR2 ANQGSEA. This CDR3 has 14 amino acids. Here the CDR3 reads CSMTSGDFTDTQYF.

The chain links TRBV5-6 to TRBJ2-5; TCRdb returns TRBD2, unconfirmable since there is no DNA. Germline CDR1 reads SGHDT; CDR2 reads YYEEEE. The CDR3 is 16 residues long. CDR3 loop: CASSGLAGGVEETQYF.

The V and J genes are TRBV4-3 and TRBJ2-1; the TRBD1 assignment by TCRdb is unverifiable without DNA. Germline values: CDR1 LGHNA, CDR2 YSLEER. The CDR3 has 15 residues. CDR3 loop: CASSQDWQGSNEQFF.

The J gene is TRBJ1-1, the V gene TRBV7-9. The CDR3 is made up of 12 amino acids. CDR1 and CDR2 from the germline V gene are SEHNR and FQNEAQ (reference sequence). The CDR3 region is CASSSGGGETFF.

The chain links TRBV10-3 to TRBJ1-2. There are 15 residues in the CDR3. Germline V gene lookup returns CDR1 ENHRY and CDR2 SYGVKD. The CDR3 spells CAISEGQLFEEGYTF.

CDR3 loop: CASSETAEAFF. The V call is TRBV6-1, the J call TRBJ1-1. This CDR3 comprises 11 residues. CDR1 and CDR2 (germline): MNHNS, SASEGT.

The chain recombines TRBV5-1 with TRBJ2-7; TCRdb selects TRBD2, and the lack of DNA leaves this call unchecked. Per germline, CDR1 SGHRS and CDR2 YFSETQ. The CDR3 is 14 residues long. The CDR3 spells CASSLGLARLEQYF.

The V and J genes are TRBV6-2 or TRBV6-3 and TRBJ2-5; absent DNA, TCRdb's TRBD1 call cannot be checked. Germline CDR1 reads MNHEY; CDR2 reads SVGEGT. The CDR3 has 14 amino acids. This chain's CDR3 is CASSGPSGQETQYF.

The chain recombines TRBV29-1 with TRBJ2-7; no DNA is available, so the TRBD2 call from TCRdb remains unchecked. The CDR3 totals 13 residues. Germline V gene data show CDR1 as SQVTM and CDR2 as ANQGSEA. The CDR3 is CSVAGPASREQYF.

This chain connects TRBV29-1 to TRBJ2-1; TCRdb's D call, TRBD1, is unchecked because there is no DNA. The CDR3 spans 14 residues. The germline V gene has CDR1 SQVTM and CDR2 ANQGSEA. This CDR3 is CSVDRDGMGDEQFF.

The gene calls are TRBV20-1 and TRBJ2-2; without DNA, the TCRdb call of TRBD1 cannot be checked. The CDR3 length is 16 residues. The germline V gene encodes CDR1 DFQATT and CDR2 SNEGSKA (reference sequence). This chain's CDR3 is CSAKELGQKDTGELFF.

The chain uses TRBV29-1 and TRBJ1-2; TCRdb lists TRBD1, though no DNA is available to test this call. Per the germline V gene, CDR1 is SQVTM and CDR2 is ANQGSEA. The CDR3 is 14 amino acids. The CDR3 loop reads CSVDEGTTNYGYTF. The whole variable domain, remainder taken from reference TRBV29-1 and TRBJ1-2, is SAVISQKPSRDICQRGTSLTIQCQVDSQVTMMFWYRQQPGQSLTLIATANQGSEATYESGFVIDKFPISRPNLTFSTLTVSNMSPEDSSIYLCSVDEGTTNYGYTFGSGTRLTVV.

The chain joins TRBV2 to TRBJ1-1; TCRdb indicates TRBD1, and absent DNA this call remains unverified. This CDR3 is 15 amino acids long. Looked up from germline, CDR1 is SNHLY and CDR2 is FYNNEI. CDR3 residues: CASSEAAPNWTEAFF.

This chain uses TRBV7-8 with TRBJ2-1. The length of the CDR3 is 15 residues. From germline, CDR1 is SGHVS and CDR2 FQNEAQ. CDR3 protein: CASSPSTSPNNEQFF. Full variable domain (outside the CDR3, taken from reference TRBV7-8 and TRBJ2-1): GAGVSQSPRYKVAKRGQDVALRCDPISGHVSLFWYQQALGQGPEFLTYFQNEAQLDKSGLPSDRFFAERPEGSVSTLKIQRTQQEDSAVYLCASSPSTSPNNEQFFGPGTRLTVL.

The gene calls are TRBV14 and TRBJ2-7; with no DNA, the TCRdb D assignment of TRBD1 cannot be verified. The CDR3 consists of 17 residues. Germline CDR1 SGHDN, CDR2 FVKESK. The CDR3 loop reads CASSQETGAIWPYEQYF.

The J gene is TRBJ2-7, the V gene TRBV7-9; TCRdb selects TRBD2, and the lack of DNA leaves this call unchecked. This CDR3 has 15 residues. The V gene's germline CDR1 is SEHNR and CDR2 FQNEAQ (reference sequence). CDR3 sequence reads: CASTGLAGASYEQYF.

This rearrangement joins TRBV23-1 to TRBJ2-7; with no DNA, the TCRdb D assignment of TRBD1 cannot be verified. TRBV23-1 belongs to the ORF category, with a function that is uncertain. CDR3 length: 14 residues. The CDR3 here is CASSQHRGGWEQYF.

The CDR3 loop is CSVGEELSSYEQYF. J is TRBJ2-7 and V is TRBV29-1; absent DNA, TCRdb's TRBD2 call cannot be checked. CDR1 and CDR2 (germline): SQVTM, ANQGSEA. This CDR3 has 14 residues.

The chain joins TRBV12-3 or TRBV12-4 to TRBJ1-2. The CDR3 is made up of 13 amino acids. CDR3 in amino acids: CASSPNPTHGYTF.

The chain has TRBV20-1 and TRBJ2-7; TCRdb's D call, TRBD2, is unchecked because there is no DNA. From germline, CDR1 is DFQATT and CDR2 SNEGSKA (reference sequence). This CDR3 contains 14 residues. The CDR3 is CSAKEAGPIYEQYF.

V and J are TRBV7-9 and TRBJ2-3; the TRBD2 assignment by TCRdb is unverifiable without DNA. Germline-derived CDR1 and CDR2 are SEHNR and FQNEAQ (reference sequence). The CDR3 runs 15 residues. The CDR3 reads CASSPPLQATDTQYF.

The gene calls are TRBV7-3 and TRBJ2-7; there is no DNA to check the TCRdb D call of TRBD2. There are 15 residues in the CDR3. CDR1 and CDR2 from the germline V gene are SGHTA and FQGTGA. Here the CDR3 reads CASSYYSGSSYEQYF. The whole variable domain, remainder taken from reference TRBV7-3 and TRBJ2-7, is GAGVSQTPSNKVTEKGKYVELRCDPISGHTALYWYRQSLGQGPEFLIYFQGTGAADDSGLPNDRFFAVRPEGSVSTLKIQRTERGDSAVYLCASSYYSGSSYEQYFGPGTRLTVT.

V and J are TRBV29-1 and TRBJ2-1; with no DNA, the TCRdb D assignment of TRBD2 cannot be verified. The germline V gene has CDR1 SQVTM and CDR2 ANQGSEA. The CDR3 loop spans 17 amino acids. CDR3 protein: CSVEEGLAGGPRNEQFF.

The J gene is TRBJ2-1, the V gene TRBV20-1; TCRdb's D gene call, TRBD1, goes unchecked for lack of DNA. Germline CDR1 reads DFQATT; CDR2 reads SNEGSKA (reference sequence). The CDR3 length is 14 residues. CDR3 sequence: CSALAGTENNEQFF.